The sequence of this T cell receptor beta chain was determined in a study of control samples from healthy donors and cancer patients. V gave up 4 bases and J gave up 12 bases, with 13 bases separating them. CDR3 length equals 12 residues. Germline CDR1 and CDR2: SNHLY and FYNNEI. This clone appeared a few times. Here immunoSEQ multiplex PCR was the method, and the copy in TCRdb shows in-frame clones only, minus some. The sample includes around 190,000 clones, 90% of them seen just once. Sequencing input: blood. The source is a woman aged 50 to 60 in good health. The chain combines TRBV2 with TRBJ1-5; D perhaps matches TRBD1 (5 bases). The chain's CDR3 is CASSVQEVIQHF. The CDR3 nucleotides are TGTGCCAGCAGTGTACAGGAAGTGATCCAGCATTTT.